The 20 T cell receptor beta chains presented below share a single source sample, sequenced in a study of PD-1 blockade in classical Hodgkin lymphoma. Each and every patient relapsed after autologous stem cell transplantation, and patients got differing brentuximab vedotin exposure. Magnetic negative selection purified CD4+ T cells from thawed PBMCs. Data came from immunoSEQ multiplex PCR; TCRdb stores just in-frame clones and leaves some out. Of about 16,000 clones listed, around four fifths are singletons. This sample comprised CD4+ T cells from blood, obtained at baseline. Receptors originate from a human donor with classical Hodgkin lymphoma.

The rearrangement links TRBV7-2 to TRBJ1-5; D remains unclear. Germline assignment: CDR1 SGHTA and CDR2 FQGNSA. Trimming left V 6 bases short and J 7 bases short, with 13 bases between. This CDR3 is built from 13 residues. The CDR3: CASRGWARQPQHF. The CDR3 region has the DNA TGTGCCAGCAGGGGGTGGGCGAGGCAGCCCCAGCATTTT.

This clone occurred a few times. The CDR3 reads CASSQGAHSYNEQFF. DNA of the CDR3: TGTGCCAGCAGCCAAGGAGCTCACTCCTACAATGAGCAGTTCTTC. The chain has TRBV4-2 and TRBJ2-1; no clear D gene. The CDR3 runs 15 residues. Between the trimmed V and J ends, which lost 1 base and 0 bases, there was a span of 7 bases. Germline CDR1 and CDR2: LGHNA and YNFKEQ.

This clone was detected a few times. DNA for the CDR3: TGTGCCAGCAGCACGACAGGGGAGGGTTCACCCCTCCACTTT. Translated: CASSTTGEGSPLHF. The rearrangement joins TRBV28 to TRBJ1-6; 8 bases map to TRBD1. The J segment lost 9 bases and the V segment lost 6 bases, leaving 7 bases of the junction unmatched. This CDR3 has 14 amino acids. Germline V gives CDR1 MDHEN, CDR2 SYDVKM.

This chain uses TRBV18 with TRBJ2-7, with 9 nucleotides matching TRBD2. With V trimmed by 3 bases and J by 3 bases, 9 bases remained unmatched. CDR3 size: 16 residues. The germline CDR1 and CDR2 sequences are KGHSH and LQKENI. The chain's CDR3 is CASSPPGGLASYEQYF. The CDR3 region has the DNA TGTGCCAGCTCACCTCCGGGCGGACTAGCGAGCTACGAGCAGTACTTC. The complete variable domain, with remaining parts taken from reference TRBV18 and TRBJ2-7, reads NAGVMQNPRHLVRRRGQEARLRCSPMKGHSHVYWYRQLPEEGLKFMVYLQKENIIDESGMPKERFSAEFPKEGPSILRIQQVVRGDSAAYFCASSPPGGLASYEQYFGPGTRLTVT.

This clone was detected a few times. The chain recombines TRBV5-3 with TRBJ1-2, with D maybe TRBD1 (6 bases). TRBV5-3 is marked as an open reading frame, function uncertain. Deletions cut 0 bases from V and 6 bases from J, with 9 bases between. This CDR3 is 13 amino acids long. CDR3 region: CARSLEQGDGYTF. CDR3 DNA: TGTGCCAGAAGCTTGGAACAGGGCGATGGCTACACCTTC.

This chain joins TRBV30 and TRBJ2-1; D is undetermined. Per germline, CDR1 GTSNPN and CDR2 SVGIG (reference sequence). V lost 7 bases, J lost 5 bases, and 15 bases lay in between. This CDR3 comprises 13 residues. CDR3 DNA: TGTGCCTTGGACCAGGTGTCTCACAATGAGCAGTTCTTC. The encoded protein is CALDQVSHNEQFF.

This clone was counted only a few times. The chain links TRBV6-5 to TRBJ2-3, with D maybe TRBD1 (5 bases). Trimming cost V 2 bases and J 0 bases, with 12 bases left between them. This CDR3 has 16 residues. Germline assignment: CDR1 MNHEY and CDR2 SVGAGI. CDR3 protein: CASSYDRDISTDTQYF. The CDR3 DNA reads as TGTGCCAGCAGTTACGACAGAGATATTAGCACAGATACGCAGTATTTT.

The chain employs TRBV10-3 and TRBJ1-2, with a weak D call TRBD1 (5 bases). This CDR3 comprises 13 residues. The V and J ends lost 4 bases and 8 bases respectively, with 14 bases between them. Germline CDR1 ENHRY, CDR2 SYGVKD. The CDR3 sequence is CAISAGTGRGYTF. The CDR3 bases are TGTGCCATCAGTGCCGGAACAGGTCGGGGCTACACCTTC.

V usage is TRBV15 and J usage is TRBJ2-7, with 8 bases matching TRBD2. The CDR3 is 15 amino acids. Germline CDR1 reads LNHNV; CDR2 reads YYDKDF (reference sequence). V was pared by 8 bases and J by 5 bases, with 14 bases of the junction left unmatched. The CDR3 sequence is CATLPPPGLVDEQYF. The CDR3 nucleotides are TGTGCCACCCTGCCACCGCCGGGACTAGTAGACGAGCAGTACTTC.

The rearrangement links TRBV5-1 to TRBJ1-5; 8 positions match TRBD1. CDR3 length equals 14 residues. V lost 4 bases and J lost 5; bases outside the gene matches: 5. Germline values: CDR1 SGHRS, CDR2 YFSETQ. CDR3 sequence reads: CASSTTGVDQPQHF. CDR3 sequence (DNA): TGCGCCAGCAGCACGACAGGGGTTGATCAGCCCCAGCATTTT. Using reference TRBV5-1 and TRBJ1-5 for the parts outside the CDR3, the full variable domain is KAGVTQTPRYLIKTRGQQVTLSCSPISGHRSVSWYQQTPGQGLQFLFEYFSETQRNKGNFPGRFSGRQFSNSRSEMNVSTLELGDSALYLCASSTTGVDQPQHFGDGTRLSIL.

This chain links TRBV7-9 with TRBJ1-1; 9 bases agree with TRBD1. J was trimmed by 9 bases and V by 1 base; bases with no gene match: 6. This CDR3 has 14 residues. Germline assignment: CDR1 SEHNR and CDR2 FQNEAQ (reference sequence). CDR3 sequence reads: CASSLGTGDFKAFF. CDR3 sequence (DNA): TGTGCCAGCAGCTTAGGGACAGGGGATTTCAAAGCTTTCTTT.

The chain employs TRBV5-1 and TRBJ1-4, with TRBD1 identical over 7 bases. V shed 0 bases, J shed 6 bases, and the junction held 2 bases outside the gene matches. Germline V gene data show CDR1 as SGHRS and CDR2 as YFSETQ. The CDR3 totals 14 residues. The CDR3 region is CASSLAQGDEKLFF. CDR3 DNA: TGCGCCAGCAGCTTGGCCCAGGGGGATGAAAAACTGTTTTTT.

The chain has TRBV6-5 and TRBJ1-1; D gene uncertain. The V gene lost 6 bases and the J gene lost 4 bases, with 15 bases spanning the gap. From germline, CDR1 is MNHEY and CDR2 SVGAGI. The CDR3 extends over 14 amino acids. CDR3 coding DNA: TGTGCCAGCAGGTTACAGACTCCCACCACTGAAGCTTTCTTT. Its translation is CASRLQTPTTEAFF.

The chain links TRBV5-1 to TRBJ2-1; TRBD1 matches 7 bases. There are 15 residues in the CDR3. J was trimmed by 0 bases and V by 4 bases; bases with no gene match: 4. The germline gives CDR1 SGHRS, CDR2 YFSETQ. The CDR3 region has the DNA TGCGCCAGCAGCCCCGACAGGGTCTCCTACAATGAGCAGTTCTTC. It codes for CASSPDRVSYNEQFF.

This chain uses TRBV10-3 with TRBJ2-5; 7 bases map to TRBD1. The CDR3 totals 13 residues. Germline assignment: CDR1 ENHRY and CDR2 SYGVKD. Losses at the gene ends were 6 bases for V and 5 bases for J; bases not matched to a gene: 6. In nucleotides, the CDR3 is TGTGCCATCAGCCGGACAGGAAGGGAGACCCAGTACTTC. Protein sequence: CAISRTGRETQYF.

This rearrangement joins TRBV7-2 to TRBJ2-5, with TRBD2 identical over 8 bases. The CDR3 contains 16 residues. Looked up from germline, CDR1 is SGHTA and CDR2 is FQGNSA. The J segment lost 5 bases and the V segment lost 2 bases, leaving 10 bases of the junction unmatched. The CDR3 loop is CASSLNGGRSRETQYF. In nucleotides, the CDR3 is TGTGCCAGCAGCTTAAATGGCGGGAGGTCCAGGGAGACCCAGTACTTC.

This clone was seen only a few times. CDR3 nucleotide sequence: TGTGCCGGCCGGACAGTCTATGGCTACACCTTC. Amino acid sequence: CAGRTVYGYTF. The J gene is TRBJ1-2, the V gene TRBV19, with D tentatively TRBD1 (6 bases). This CDR3 contains 11 residues. Trimming cost V 11 bases and J 4 bases, with 11 bases left between them. Germline V gene sequence: CDR1 LNHDA, CDR2 SQIVND (reference sequence).

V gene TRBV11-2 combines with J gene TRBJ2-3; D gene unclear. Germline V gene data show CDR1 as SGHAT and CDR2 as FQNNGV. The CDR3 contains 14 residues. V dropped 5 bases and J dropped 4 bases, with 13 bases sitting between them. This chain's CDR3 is CASSLFRNADTQYF. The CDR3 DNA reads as TGTGCCAGCAGCCTTTTCCGTAACGCAGATACGCAGTATTTT.

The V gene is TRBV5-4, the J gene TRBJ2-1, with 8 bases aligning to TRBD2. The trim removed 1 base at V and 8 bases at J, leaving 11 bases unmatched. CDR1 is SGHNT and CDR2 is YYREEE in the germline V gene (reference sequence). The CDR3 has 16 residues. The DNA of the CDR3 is TGTGCCAGCAGCTTGTTGGTAGCGGGGCCTTCGGATGAGCAGTTCTTC. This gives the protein CASSLLVAGPSDEQFF. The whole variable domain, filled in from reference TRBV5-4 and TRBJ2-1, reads ETGVTQSPTHLIKTRGQQVTLRCSSQSGHNTVSWYQQALGQGPQFIFQYYREEENGRGNFPPRFSGLQFPNYSSELNVNALELDDSALYLCASSLLVAGPSDEQFFGPGTRLTVL.

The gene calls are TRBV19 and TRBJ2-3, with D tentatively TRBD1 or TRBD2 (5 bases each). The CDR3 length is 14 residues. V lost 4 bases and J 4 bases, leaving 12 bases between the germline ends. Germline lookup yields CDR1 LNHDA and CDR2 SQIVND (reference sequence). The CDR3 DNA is TGTGCCAGTAGTAAGGGGAGCGGTGCAGATACGCAGTATTTT. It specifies CASSKGSGADTQYF.